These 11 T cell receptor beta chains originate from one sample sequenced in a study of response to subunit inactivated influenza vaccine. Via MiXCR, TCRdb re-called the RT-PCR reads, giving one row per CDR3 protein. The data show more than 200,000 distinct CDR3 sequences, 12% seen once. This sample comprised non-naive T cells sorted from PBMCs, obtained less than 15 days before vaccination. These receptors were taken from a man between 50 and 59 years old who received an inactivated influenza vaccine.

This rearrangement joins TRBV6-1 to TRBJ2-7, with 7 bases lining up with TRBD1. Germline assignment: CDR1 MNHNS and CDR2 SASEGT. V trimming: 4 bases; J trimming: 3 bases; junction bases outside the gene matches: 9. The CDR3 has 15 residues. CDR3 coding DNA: TGTGCCAGCAGTGGCTCTCCCGGGACAGTCTACGAGCAGTACTTC. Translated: CASSGSPGTVYEQYF.

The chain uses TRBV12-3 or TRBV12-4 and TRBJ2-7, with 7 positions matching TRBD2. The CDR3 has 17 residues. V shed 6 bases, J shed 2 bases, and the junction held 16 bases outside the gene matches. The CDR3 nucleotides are TGTGCCAGCAGCCCTACGCCGGGACTACGCCAAACCTACGAGCAGTACTTC. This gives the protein CASSPTPGLRQTYEQYF.

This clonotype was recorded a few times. The chain's CDR3 is CASSLLAGHYTQYF. The CDR3 DNA follows: TGTGCCAGCAGTTTACTAGCGGGGCACTATACGCAGTATTTT. V usage is TRBV28 and J usage is TRBJ2-3, with 9 bases aligning to TRBD2. Germline CDR1 is MDHEN and CDR2 is SYDVKM. This CDR3 has 14 amino acids. V gave up 2 bases and J gave up 7 bases; unmatched junction bases: 4.

Here the CDR3 reads CASRPGPGRYGYTF. CDR3 nucleotides: TGTGCCAGCAGACCGGGCCCGGGTCGCTATGGCTACACCTTC. V usage is TRBV2 and J usage is TRBJ1-2; D ambiguous. CDR3 length equals 14 residues. Germline V gene sequence: CDR1 SNHLY, CDR2 FYNNEI. Trimming took 6 bases from V and 4 from J, leaving 15 bases between them.

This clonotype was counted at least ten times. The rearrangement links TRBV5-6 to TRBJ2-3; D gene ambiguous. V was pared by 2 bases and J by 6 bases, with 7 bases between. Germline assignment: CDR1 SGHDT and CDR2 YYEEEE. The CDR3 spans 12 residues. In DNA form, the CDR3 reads TGTGCCAGCAGCTTCGGGTGGGATACGCAGTATTTT. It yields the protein CASSFGWDTQYF.

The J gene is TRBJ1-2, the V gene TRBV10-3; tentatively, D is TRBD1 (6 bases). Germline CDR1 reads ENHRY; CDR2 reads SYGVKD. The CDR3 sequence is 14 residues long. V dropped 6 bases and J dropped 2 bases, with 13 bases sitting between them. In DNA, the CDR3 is TGTGCCATCAGATCCTTGGGGGCGAACTATGGCTACACCTTC. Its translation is CAIRSLGANYGYTF.

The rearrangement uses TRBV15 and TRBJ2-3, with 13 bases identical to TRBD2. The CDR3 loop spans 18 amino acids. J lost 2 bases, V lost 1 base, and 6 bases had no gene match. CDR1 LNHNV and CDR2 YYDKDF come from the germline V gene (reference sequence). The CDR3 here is CATSRGPGLAGTTDTQYF. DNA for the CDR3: TGTGCCACCAGCAGAGGCCCGGGACTAGCGGGGACCACAGATACGCAGTATTTT.

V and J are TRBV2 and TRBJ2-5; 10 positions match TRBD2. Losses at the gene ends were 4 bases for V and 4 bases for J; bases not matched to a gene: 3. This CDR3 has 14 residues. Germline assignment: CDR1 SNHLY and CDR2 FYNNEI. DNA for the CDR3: TGTGCCAGCAGTGTAGCGGGAGGAGTAGAGACCCAGTACTTC. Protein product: CASSVAGGVETQYF.

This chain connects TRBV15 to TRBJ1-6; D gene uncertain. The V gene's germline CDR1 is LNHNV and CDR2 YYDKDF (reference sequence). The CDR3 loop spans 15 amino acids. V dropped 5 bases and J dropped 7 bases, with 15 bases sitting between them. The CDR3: CATSRTRSLNSPLHF. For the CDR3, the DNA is TGTGCCACCAGCCGCACACGGTCGTTGAATTCACCCCTCCACTTT.

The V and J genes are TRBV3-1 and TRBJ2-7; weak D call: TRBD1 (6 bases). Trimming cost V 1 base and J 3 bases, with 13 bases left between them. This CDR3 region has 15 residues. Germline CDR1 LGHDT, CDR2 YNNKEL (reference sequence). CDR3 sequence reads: CASSQGRGMFYEQYF. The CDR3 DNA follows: TGTGCCAGCAGCCAAGGCAGGGGTATGTTCTACGAGCAGTACTTC.

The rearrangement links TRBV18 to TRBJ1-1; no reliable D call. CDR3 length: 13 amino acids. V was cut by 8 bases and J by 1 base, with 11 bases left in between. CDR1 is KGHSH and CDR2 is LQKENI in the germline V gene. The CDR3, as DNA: TGTGCCAGCCTTAAGGGCTCGAACACTGAAGCTTTCTTT. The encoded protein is CASLKGSNTEAFF.